The next 11 T cell receptor beta chains were all read from a single sample in a study of T cells after yellow fever vaccination (dated 2019 in TCRdb). Taken with the paper, the label for treatment or condition translates to: live attenuated yellow fever vaccine strain. Libraries were built with 5' RACE. Reads for this sample came from an Illumina HiSeq 2500. The public reads were run again by TCRdb, first through fastp at Q25 and then through MiXCR, and only productive beta chains were kept. When rows share a CDR3 protein, they turn into one entry using the most common DNA and genes. Counted in this sample were some 550,000 distinct CDR3 sequences; over 15% of them appeared once. Around an eighth of the sample is taken by the ten largest. Sample: PBMCs, taken 15 days after the yellow fever booster vaccination. Receptors were obtained from a young man who received the YFV17D yellow fever vaccine.

There are a few counts of this clonotype. DNA for the CDR3: TGTGCCACCAGCAGAGACTTCCCCGATCGGGGGGCCCACGAGCAGTACTTC. Encoded protein: CATSRDFPDRGAHEQYF. V usage is TRBV15 and J usage is TRBJ2-7; perhaps TRBD2 as D (7 bases). This CDR3 comprises 17 residues. The V gene's germline CDR1 is LNHNV and CDR2 YYDKDF (reference sequence). Trimming took off 0 bases at V and 5 bases at J, with 20 bases between the two ends.

This clonotype has just a few counts. V is TRBV28 and J is TRBJ2-1; 11 positions agree with TRBD2. Germline V gene data show CDR1 as MDHEN and CDR2 as SYDVKM. Germline trimming cut 6 bases from V and 4 bases from J; bases unmatched to any gene: 11. The CDR3 is 17 residues long. As DNA, the CDR3 is TGTGCCAGCAGCACATACGCCGGGACTAGCGGTTACAATGAGCAGTTCTTC. It specifies CASSTYAGTSGYNEQFF.

There are a few counts of this clonotype. The chain uses TRBV29-1 and TRBJ2-2, with 8 positions matching TRBD2. Looked up from germline, CDR1 is SQVTM and CDR2 is ANQGSEA. Losses at the gene ends were 2 bases for V and 4 bases for J; bases not matched to a gene: 6. This CDR3 region has 15 residues. CDR3 coding DNA: TGCAGCGTTGAATTAAGCGGGAGCGGCACCGGGGAGCTGTTTTTT. Its translation: CSVELSGSGTGELFF.

This clonotype has more than one count but fewer than ten. The V call is TRBV28, the J call TRBJ2-1; unclear D gene. CDR3 size: 14 residues. Trimming stripped 1 base from V and 5 bases from J, with 9 bases between. The germline V gene encodes CDR1 MDHEN and CDR2 SYDVKM. The CDR3 region is CASSLSGKHNEQFF. CDR3 nucleotide sequence: TGTGCCAGCAGTTTATCCGGAAAACACAATGAGCAGTTCTTC.

The V and J genes are TRBV15 and TRBJ2-7; TRBD1 agrees at 7 bases. Germline V gene sequence: CDR1 LNHNV, CDR2 YYDKDF (reference sequence). This CDR3 is 15 amino acids long. Unmatched junction bases numbered 14, after V lost 6 bases and J lost 6 bases. CDR3 in amino acids: CATRDTGDSFFEQYF. CDR3 DNA: TGTGCCACCAGGGACACCGGGGACAGCTTCTTCGAGCAGTACTTC.

The chain couples TRBV10-3 to TRBJ2-5; the D is unclear. V gave up 6 bases and J gave up 4 bases, with 12 bases separating them. The germline gives CDR1 ENHRY, CDR2 SYGVKD. This CDR3 comprises 13 residues. The CDR3 spells CAIRETVRETQYF. The CDR3 nucleotides read TGTGCCATCAGGGAGACGGTCCGAGAGACCCAGTACTTC.

The chain couples TRBV6-2 or TRBV6-3 to TRBJ2-2, with D maybe TRBD2 (6 bases). V lost 6 bases to trimming and J lost 5 bases, with 19 bases between them. The CDR3 spans 16 residues. The V gene's germline CDR1 is MNHEY and CDR2 SVGEGT. The CDR3 sequence: CASSWGTPRGTGELFF. Written as DNA, the CDR3 is TGTGCCAGCAGCTGGGGGACTCCTCGGGGGACCGGGGAGCTGTTTTTT.

This clonotype has a handful of counts. The rearrangement joins TRBV6-1 to TRBJ2-5, with D perhaps matching TRBD1 (5 bases). The CDR3 spans 13 residues. V lost 4 bases, J lost 2 bases, and 8 bases lay in between. Germline CDR1 MNHNS, CDR2 SASEGT. The CDR3 bases are TGTGCCAGCAGTGTTAACAGGCAAGAGACCCAGTACTTC. As protein: CASSVNRQETQYF.

The CDR3 spells CASIERGGGIDTQYF. Here the CDR3 DNA reads TGTGCCAGCATCGAGCGGGGAGGAGGTATAGATACGCAGTATTTT. The chain employs TRBV11-2 and TRBJ2-3; 7 nucleotides match TRBD2. Germline loops: CDR1 SGHAT, CDR2 FQNNGV. The J segment lost 5 bases and the V segment lost 7 bases, leaving 12 bases of the junction unmatched. The CDR3 has 15 residues.

V is TRBV6-1 and J is TRBJ2-1; tentatively, D is TRBD2 (6 bases). Trimming stripped 6 bases from V and 8 bases from J, with 20 bases between. CDR3 length: 15 amino acids. The germline V gene encodes CDR1 MNHNS and CDR2 SASEGT. CDR3 loop: CASSSRTNLRDEQFF. For the CDR3, the DNA is TGTGCCAGCAGCTCTAGGACTAACCTTAGGGATGAGCAGTTCTTC.

The chain carries TRBV9 and TRBJ1-3; maybe TRBD1 (5 bases). This CDR3 is 17 amino acids long. V lost 3 bases, J lost 0 bases, and 16 bases lay in between. CDR1 SGDLS and CDR2 YYNGEE come from the germline V gene. This CDR3 reads CASSGNRQTSSGNTIYF. CDR3 bases: TGTGCCAGCAGCGGGAACAGACAGACGAGCTCTGGAAACACCATATATTTT. The full variable domain, rest sourced from reference TRBV9 and TRBJ1-3, is DSGVTQTPKHLITATGQRVTLRCSPRSGDLSVYWYQQSLDQGLQFLIQYYNGEERAKGNILERFSAQQFPDLHSELNLSSLELGDSALYFCASSGNRQTSSGNTIYFGEGSWLTVV.